Listed here are 4 T cell receptor beta chains from one sample, sequenced in a study of response to subunit inactivated influenza vaccine. TCRdb called the RT-PCR reads again in MiXCR, with one record for every CDR3 protein. The profile covers under 800,000 distinct CDR3 sequences, with around 14% appearing a single time and approximately 7% taken by the ten largest. The source material was PBMCs from blood, sampled 14 days before vaccination. The receptors here all came from a man aged 50-60 years who received an inactivated influenza vaccine.

The V and J genes are TRBV20-1 and TRBJ2-3; 14 bases align to TRBD2. This CDR3 contains 15 residues. In germline, CDR1 is DFQATT, CDR2 SNEGSKA (reference sequence). The junction had 5 bases not matched to a gene; V was cut back by 4 bases and J by 5 bases. This chain's CDR3 is CSATGLAGAKDTQYF. The CDR3 coding sequence is TGCAGTGCTACGGGACTAGCGGGAGCCAAAGATACGCAGTATTTT.

The rearrangement links TRBV2 to TRBJ1-1; TRBD1 matches at 8 bases. CDR3 length equals 10 residues. Germline V gene lookup returns CDR1 SNHLY and CDR2 FYNNEI. The V segment lost 11 bases and the J segment 8 bases; nucleotides outside the gene matches: 4. The CDR3 DNA sequence: TGTGCCCGACGGACAGGGGAAGCTTTCTTT. This sequence encodes CARRTGEAFF.

The V and J genes are TRBV27 and TRBJ1-1; maybe TRBD1 (6 bases). The V end lost 3 bases, the J end lost 0 bases, and 14 bases lay between the germline ends. In germline, CDR1 is MNHEY, CDR2 SMNVEV (reference sequence). The CDR3 covers 16 residues. CDR3 DNA: TGTGCCAGCAGTTTTCGATACAGGGCAATGAACACTGAAGCTTTCTTT. Amino acids: CASSFRYRAMNTEAFF.

The genes are TRBV2 and TRBJ2-1; 7 nucleotides line up with TRBD1. The germline V gene has CDR1 SNHLY and CDR2 FYNNEI. V shed 6 bases and J 5 bases; nucleotides not matched to a gene: 1. The CDR3 has 12 amino acids. CDR3 sequence (DNA): TGTGCCAGCAGCCAGGGGGACAATGAGCAGTTCTTC. This encodes CASSQGDNEQFF.